By frequency in the sample, the clone carrying this T cell receptor (beta chain) is medium-sized. The sample belongs to a study of immune characterization of retroperitoneal liposarcoma. CDR1 and CDR2 (germline): MNHNS, SASEGT. V was pared by 7 bases and J by 10 bases, with 9 bases of the junction left unmatched. The CDR3 extends over 13 amino acids. From the PCR reads, TCRdb called clonotypes with MiXCR, one entry per CDR3 protein. The sample consists of 7,000 to 8,500 distinct CDR3 sequences, under 50% of them appearing once. The clonotype originates from a male donor with retroperitoneal liposarcoma. Material: tumor tissue. V gene TRBV6-1 combines with J gene TRBJ2-1; 8 bases align to TRBD1. DNA of the CDR3: TGTGCCAGCATTGGACAGGGAGCCTACGAGCAGTTCTTC. It specifies CASIGQGAYEQFF.